What follows are 11 T cell receptor beta chains derived from one specimen sequenced in a study of blood T cell repertoires in COVID-19. Method: immunoSEQ multiplex PCR; TCRdb's copy keeps in-frame clones and lacks some. The data contain approximately 210,000 clones, about 77% of them singletons. Sequencing input: PBMCs or T cells enriched from blood (not recorded which). The receptors derive from a woman aged 45-59 years with acute COVID-19.

J is TRBJ1-5 and V is TRBV7-2, with TRBD1 matching 7 bases. The V gene's germline CDR1 is SGHTA and CDR2 FQGNSA. This CDR3 has 15 residues. The J segment lost 6 bases and the V segment lost 5 bases, leaving 10 bases of the junction unmatched. CDR3 protein: CASSLGGEAGQPQHF. The CDR3 bases are TGTGCCAGCAGCCTAGGGGGCGAAGCGGGTCAGCCCCAGCATTTT.

The chain recombines TRBV6-5 with TRBJ2-7; D perhaps matches TRBD2 (5 bases). This CDR3 spans 14 amino acids. Germline V gene sequence: CDR1 MNHEY, CDR2 SVGAGI. V was clipped by 6 bases and J by 0 bases, with 12 bases between them. CDR3 DNA: TGTGCCAGCAGACGGACTGGAAGCTCCTACGAGCAGTACGTC. Amino acid sequence: CASRRTGSSYEQYV.

This clone was found once. The chain couples TRBV10-3 to TRBJ2-5, with TRBD2 matching over 11 bases. From germline, CDR1 is ENHRY and CDR2 SYGVKD. V gave up 3 bases and J gave up 7 bases; unmatched junction bases: 1. The CDR3 is 13 residues long. The CDR3 DNA reads TGTGCCATCAGTGAAACTAGCGGGGGGACCCAGTACTTC. Protein: CAISETSGGTQYF.

V and J are TRBV19 and TRBJ1-5, with D tentatively TRBD1 (5 bases). The germline CDR1 and CDR2 sequences are LNHDA and SQIVND (reference sequence). The CDR3 sequence is 16 residues long. V lost 3 bases and J lost 4, with 16 bases in between. The CDR3 loop is CASSISWRRGNQPQHF. In DNA form, the CDR3 reads TGTGCCAGTAGTATTTCTTGGCGCCGGGGGAATCAGCCCCAGCATTTT.

J is TRBJ1-1 and V is TRBV6-5; D ambiguous. Germline V lookup: CDR1 MNHEY, CDR2 SVGAGI. The CDR3 runs 12 residues. Trimming took 2 bases from V and 5 from J, leaving 6 bases between them. Written as DNA, the CDR3 is TGTGCCAGCAGTTACACCGGGACTGAAGCTTTCTTT. Protein product: CASSYTGTEAFF.

The J gene is TRBJ2-4, the V gene TRBV5-1, with 9 bases aligning to TRBD1. This CDR3 is 17 amino acids long. CDR1 is SGHRS and CDR2 is YFSETQ in the germline V gene. Trimming took 3 bases from V and 6 from J; bases not matched to a gene: 13. The CDR3 coding sequence is TGCGCCAGCAGCTGGACAGGGGATGGCGGTATAGGAAACATTCAGTACTTC. Amino acids: CASSWTGDGGIGNIQYF.

The chain employs TRBV4-2 and TRBJ1-2; 7 bases are shared with TRBD1. The CDR3 sequence is 16 residues long. In germline, CDR1 is LGHNA, CDR2 YNFKEQ. The V gene end was trimmed by 4 bases and the J gene end by 6 bases; junction bases not matched to a gene: 14. CDR3 in amino acids: CASSLRRQGNIHGYTF. The CDR3 DNA follows: TGTGCCAGCAGCCTCCGACGACAGGGAAATATCCATGGCTACACCTTC.

The chain has TRBV7-9 and TRBJ1-1; D gene ambiguous. Trimming shortened V by 1 base and J by 5 bases, and 8 bases separated the two germline ends. This CDR3 is built from 13 residues. The V gene's germline CDR1 is SEHNR and CDR2 FQNEAQ (reference sequence). The CDR3 spells CASSLGGETEAFF. For the CDR3, the DNA is TGTGCCAGCAGCTTAGGCGGGGAGACTGAAGCTTTCTTT.

V usage is TRBV5-5 and J usage is TRBJ1-1; TRBD1 might be the D (6 bases). CDR3 length: 14 residues. Germline CDR1 and CDR2: SGHKS and YYEKEE (reference sequence). V shed 2 bases and J shed 2 bases, with 10 bases lying between them. The CDR3 sequence is CASSFWDTNTEAFF. The DNA of the CDR3 is TGTGCCAGCAGCTTTTGGGACACCAACACTGAAGCTTTCTTT.

J is TRBJ1-1 and V is TRBV6-5; D remains unclear. The CDR3 totals 12 residues. Germline CDR1 MNHEY, CDR2 SVGAGI. Trimming stripped 6 bases from V and 9 bases from J, with 14 bases between. In DNA form, the CDR3 reads TGTGCCAGCAGCGAGGAAGCCCTTCAAGCTTTCTTT. It encodes CASSEEALQAFF.

The rearrangement joins TRBV28 to TRBJ2-4, with D possibly matching TRBD2 (6 bases). Germline loops: CDR1 MDHEN, CDR2 SYDVKM. Trimming cost V 5 bases and J 1 base, with 9 bases left between them. The CDR3 is 14 amino acids. In DNA form, the CDR3 reads TGTGCCAGCAGTCTAGCGATGGCCAAAAACATTCAGTACTTC. Encoded protein: CASSLAMAKNIQYF.